The T cell receptor (beta chain) described here comes from a study of blood T cell repertoires in COVID-19. Study information: Researchers got acute and convalescent COVID-19 samples from the United States, Italy and Spain.

Authors' data handling: Estimated nucleated cell counts came from reference gene primer amplification. The protocol was immunoSEQ multiplex PCR, while the TCRdb copy is restricted to in-frame clones and leaves out a portion. V and J calls and clone size are those listed in that table; D and trimming were worked out from the DNA. Of a few hundred thousand clones listed, roughly 90% are singletons. Followed longitudinally, the Seattle patients had been enrolled during active infection. There are 15 residues in the CDR3. Germline loops: CDR1 MGHRA, CDR2 YSYEKL. Trimming cost V 4 bases and J 2 bases; bases outside gene matches: 7.

V is TRBV4-1 and J is TRBJ2-5, with TRBD2 matching 7 bases. The sequencing sample was made of peripheral blood. The clonotype was recovered from a woman younger than 45 with COVID-19, enrolled during active disease. The CDR3 region is CASSLEGRGQETQYF. The CDR3 DNA sequence: TGCGCCAGCAGCCTGGAAGGGCGGGGGCAAGAGACCCAGTACTTC.